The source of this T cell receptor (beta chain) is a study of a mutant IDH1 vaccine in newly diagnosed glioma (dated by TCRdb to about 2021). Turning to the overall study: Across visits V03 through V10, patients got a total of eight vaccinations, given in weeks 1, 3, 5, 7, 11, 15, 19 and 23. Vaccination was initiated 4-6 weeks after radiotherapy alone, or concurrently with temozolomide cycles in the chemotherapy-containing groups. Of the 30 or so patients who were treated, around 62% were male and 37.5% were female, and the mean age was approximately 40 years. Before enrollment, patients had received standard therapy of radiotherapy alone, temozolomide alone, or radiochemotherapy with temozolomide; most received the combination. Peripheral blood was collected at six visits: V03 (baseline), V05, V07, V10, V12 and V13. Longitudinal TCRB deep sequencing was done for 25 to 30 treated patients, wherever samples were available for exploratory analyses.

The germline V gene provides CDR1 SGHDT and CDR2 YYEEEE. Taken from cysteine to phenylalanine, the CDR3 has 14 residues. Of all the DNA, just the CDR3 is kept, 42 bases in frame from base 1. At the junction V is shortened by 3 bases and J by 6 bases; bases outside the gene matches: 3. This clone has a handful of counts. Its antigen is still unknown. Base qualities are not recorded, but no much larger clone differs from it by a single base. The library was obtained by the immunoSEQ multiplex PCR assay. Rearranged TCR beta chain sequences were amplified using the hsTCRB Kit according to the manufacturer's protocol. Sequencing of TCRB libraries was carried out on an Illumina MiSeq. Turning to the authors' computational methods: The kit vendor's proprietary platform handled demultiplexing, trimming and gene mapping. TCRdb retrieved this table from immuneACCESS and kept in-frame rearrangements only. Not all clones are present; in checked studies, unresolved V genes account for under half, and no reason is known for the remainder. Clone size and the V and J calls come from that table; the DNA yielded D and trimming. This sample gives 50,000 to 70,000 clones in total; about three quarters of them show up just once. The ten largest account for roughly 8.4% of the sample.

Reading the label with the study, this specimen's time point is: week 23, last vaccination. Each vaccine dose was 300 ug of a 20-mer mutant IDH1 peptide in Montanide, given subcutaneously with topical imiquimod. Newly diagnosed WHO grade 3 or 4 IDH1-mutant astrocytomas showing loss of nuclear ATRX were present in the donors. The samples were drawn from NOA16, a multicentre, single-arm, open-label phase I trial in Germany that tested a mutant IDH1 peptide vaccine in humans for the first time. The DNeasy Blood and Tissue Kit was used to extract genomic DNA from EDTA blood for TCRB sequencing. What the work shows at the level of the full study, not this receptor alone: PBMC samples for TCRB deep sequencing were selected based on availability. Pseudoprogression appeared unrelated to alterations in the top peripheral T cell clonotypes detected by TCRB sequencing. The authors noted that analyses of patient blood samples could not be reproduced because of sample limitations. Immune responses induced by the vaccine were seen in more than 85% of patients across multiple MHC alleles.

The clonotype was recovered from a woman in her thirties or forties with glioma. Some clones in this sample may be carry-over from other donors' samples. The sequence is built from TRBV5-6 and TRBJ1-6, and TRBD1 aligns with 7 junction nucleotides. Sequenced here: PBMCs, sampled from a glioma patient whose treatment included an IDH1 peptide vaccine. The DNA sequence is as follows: TGTGCCAGCAGCTCGGACAGGCTTAATTCACCCCTCCACTTT. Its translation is CASSSDRLNSPLHF.